The 18 T cell receptor beta chains given below trace back to one sample, sequenced in a study of identical twins. TCRdb redid the calling of the 5' RACE reads with MiXCR, one entry per CDR3 protein. The table lists hundreds of thousands of distinct CDR3 sequences, roughly 12% of them singletons. These same data were also listed under a study on yellow fever vaccine responses in identical twins.

Sequencing used PBMCs. Every receptor here comes from a woman in her late teens or twenties in good health.

This clonotype was seen more than once but under ten times. The chain couples TRBV14 to TRBJ2-3; TRBD2 aligns across 9 bases. The CDR3 spans 18 residues. Germline CDR1 and CDR2: SGHDN and FVKESK. Trimming took 0 bases from V and 2 from J; bases not matched to a gene: 9. The CDR3 is CASSQDGLLAGVTDTQYF. CDR3 DNA sequence: TGTGCCAGCAGCCAAGATGGACTACTAGCGGGTGTCACAGATACGCAGTATTTT.

This chain joins TRBV4-1 and TRBJ2-7, with D maybe TRBD2 (5 bases). The germline V and J ends were trimmed by 2 bases and 1 base, with 21 bases remaining between them. The CDR3 spans 18 residues. Germline loops: CDR1 MGHRA, CDR2 YSYEKL. CDR3 loop: CASSQYYLAGSGSYEQYF. For the CDR3, the DNA is TGCGCCAGCAGCCAATATTACCTTGCTGGGAGTGGGTCCTACGAGCAGTACTTC.

This clonotype has only a few counts. The chain has TRBV29-1 and TRBJ2-7; perhaps TRBD1 as D (5 bases). The CDR3 sequence is 17 residues long. The germline V gene encodes CDR1 SQVTM and CDR2 ANQGSEA. V was cut by 0 bases and J by 3 bases, with 21 bases left in between. CDR3 sequence reads: CSVEDRLLGQPHYEQYF. The CDR3, as DNA: TGCAGCGTTGAAGATCGGCTCCTGGGGCAGCCTCACTACGAGCAGTACTTC.

This clonotype has only a few counts. The chain has TRBV20-1 and TRBJ2-7; 9 bases match TRBD1. CDR3 length equals 16 residues. Germline V lookup: CDR1 DFQATT, CDR2 SNEGSKA (reference sequence). J lost 5 bases, V lost 3 bases, and 14 bases had no gene match. The CDR3 loop reads CSARPTEQGAVNEQYF. The CDR3 DNA follows: TGCAGTGCTAGGCCTACCGAACAGGGGGCTGTTAACGAGCAGTACTTC.

This clonotype was counted between two and nine times. The chain combines TRBV7-9 with TRBJ2-5; 12 nucleotides agree with TRBD2. CDR1 is SEHNR and CDR2 is FQNEAQ in the germline V gene (reference sequence). This CDR3 is built from 16 residues. The V and J ends lost 4 bases and 1 base, in that order; junction bases with no gene match: 4. The CDR3 protein is CASSSASGRGQETQYF. CDR3 sequence (DNA): TGTGCCAGCAGCTCGGCTAGCGGGAGGGGCCAAGAGACCCAGTACTTC.

V and J are TRBV20-1 and TRBJ1-6; D not certain. The CDR3 has 12 amino acids. Germline V CDR1 and CDR2: DFQATT, SNEGSKA (reference sequence). The germline V and J ends were trimmed by 2 bases and 7 bases, with 6 bases remaining between them. In DNA, the CDR3 is TGCAGTGCTAGAAACGGGAATTCACCCCTCCACTTT. Translating it yields CSARNGNSPLHF.

This clonotype was seen only a few times. The CDR3 nucleotides read TGTGCCAGCAGCCAAGTCTGGCGGGGAGTTTACAATGAGCAGTTCTTC. This codes for CASSQVWRGVYNEQFF. This chain joins TRBV3-1 and TRBJ2-1; D is possibly TRBD2 (6 bases). This CDR3 contains 16 residues. Germline loops: CDR1 LGHDT, CDR2 YNNKEL (reference sequence). The V end lost 1 base, the J end lost 4 bases, and 14 bases lay between the germline ends.

This clonotype was seen only a few times. The chain has TRBV12-3 or TRBV12-4 and TRBJ1-5; no firm D call. V was clipped by 6 bases and J by 9 bases, with 18 bases between them. The CDR3 spans 14 residues. DNA of the CDR3: TGTGCCAGCAGCTTAATCGCACCGGGTCGGCCCCAGCATTTT. Translation: CASSLIAPGRPQHF.

In this sample, this clonotype turned up many times. The chain recombines TRBV4-1 with TRBJ1-6; 12 nucleotides match TRBD1. V was clipped by 3 bases and J by 9 bases; unmatched bases: 12. The germline V gene has CDR1 MGHRA and CDR2 YSYEKL. The CDR3 consists of 18 residues. As DNA, the CDR3 is TGCGCCAGCAGCCAGGGAACGGGGGGACAGGGGGCTGGTTCACCCCTCCACTTT. It specifies CASSQGTGGQGAGSPLHF.

CDR3 amino acids: CASKNTHPGQDNEQFF. CDR3 DNA: TGTGCCAGCAAAAATACACACCCGGGACAGGACAATGAGCAGTTCTTC. V gene TRBV12-3 or TRBV12-4 combines with J gene TRBJ2-1; 8 positions match TRBD1. This CDR3 has 16 amino acids. V gave up 7 bases and J gave up 5 bases; unmatched junction bases: 13.

This clonotype was observed a handful of times. The V gene is TRBV5-1, the J gene TRBJ2-2; D is uncertain. CDR1 and CDR2 from the germline V gene are SGHRS and YFSETQ. V lost 4 bases and J 6 bases, leaving 19 bases between the germline ends. This CDR3 comprises 16 residues. CDR3 in amino acids: CASSPLSTYISGELFF. The CDR3 coding sequence is TGCGCCAGCAGCCCTCTATCGACTTATATATCCGGGGAGCTGTTTTTT.

The CDR3 DNA follows: TGCAGTGCCACACTAGCGGGAGGTGGGGACGAGCAGTACTTC. This codes for CSATLAGGGDEQYF. The chain combines TRBV20-1 with TRBJ2-7, with TRBD2 identical over 12 bases. V lost 6 bases, J lost 5 bases, and 8 bases stayed unmatched. The CDR3 length is 14 residues. From germline, CDR1 is DFQATT and CDR2 SNEGSKA (reference sequence).

This clonotype was picked up many times. The chain carries TRBV29-1 and TRBJ2-1; 7 nucleotides align to TRBD1. This CDR3 contains 14 residues. From germline, CDR1 is SQVTM and CDR2 ANQGSEA. Trimming took 6 bases from V and 0 from J; bases not matched to a gene: 5. The CDR3 loop reads CSVAGTASYNEQFF. In DNA, the CDR3 is TGCAGCGTAGCCGGGACAGCCTCCTACAATGAGCAGTTCTTC.

This clonotype was seen a few times. V gene TRBV10-3 combines with J gene TRBJ2-1, with 9 bases lining up with TRBD2. CDR3 length equals 15 residues. Unmatched junction bases numbered 10, after V lost 3 bases and J lost 10 bases. The germline V gene encodes CDR1 ENHRY and CDR2 SYGVKD. The CDR3 nucleotides are TGTGCCATCAGTGACGGGACTAGCACCTCCTACGAGCAGTTCTTC. The encoded protein is CAISDGTSTSYEQFF.

This clonotype was seen repeatedly, ten times or more. This chain joins TRBV5-1 and TRBJ1-1, with 7 bases lining up with TRBD1. Losses at the gene ends were 4 bases for V and 0 bases for J; bases not matched to a gene: 6. Germline CDR1 reads SGHRS; CDR2 reads YFSETQ. The CDR3 runs 15 residues. In nucleotides, the CDR3 is TGCGCCAGCAGCCCCCGGGACAGAATGAACACTGAAGCTTTCTTT. Translating it yields CASSPRDRMNTEAFF.

This clonotype was recorded at least ten times. This sequence joins TRBV3-1 and TRBJ1-2; D unresolved. Germline values: CDR1 LGHDT, CDR2 YNNKEL (reference sequence). This CDR3 has 15 residues. Trimming shortened V by 0 bases and J by 5 bases, and 13 bases separated the two germline ends. The CDR3 DNA reads TGTGCCAGCAGCCAAGATTTACGGGGATCTTATGGCTACACCTTC. Translation gives CASSQDLRGSYGYTF.

This chain joins TRBV20-1 and TRBJ2-1, with D possibly matching TRBD1 (6 bases). Trimming took 4 bases from V and 0 from J, leaving 13 bases between them. Germline assignment: CDR1 DFQATT and CDR2 SNEGSKA (reference sequence). The CDR3 covers 15 residues. CDR3 bases: TGCAGTGCTAATCCCGGACAGCTCTCCTACAATGAGCAGTTCTTC. Encoded protein: CSANPGQLSYNEQFF.

A few counts support this clonotype. The chain links TRBV20-1 to TRBJ2-7; D is unclear. Per germline, CDR1 DFQATT and CDR2 SNEGSKA (reference sequence). Between the trimmed V and J ends, which lost 6 bases and 0 bases, there was a span of 15 bases. The CDR3 has 14 amino acids. The CDR3 sequence is CSAQKAAGSYEQYF. The CDR3 nucleotides read TGCAGTGCCCAGAAAGCTGCCGGCTCCTACGAGCAGTACTTC.